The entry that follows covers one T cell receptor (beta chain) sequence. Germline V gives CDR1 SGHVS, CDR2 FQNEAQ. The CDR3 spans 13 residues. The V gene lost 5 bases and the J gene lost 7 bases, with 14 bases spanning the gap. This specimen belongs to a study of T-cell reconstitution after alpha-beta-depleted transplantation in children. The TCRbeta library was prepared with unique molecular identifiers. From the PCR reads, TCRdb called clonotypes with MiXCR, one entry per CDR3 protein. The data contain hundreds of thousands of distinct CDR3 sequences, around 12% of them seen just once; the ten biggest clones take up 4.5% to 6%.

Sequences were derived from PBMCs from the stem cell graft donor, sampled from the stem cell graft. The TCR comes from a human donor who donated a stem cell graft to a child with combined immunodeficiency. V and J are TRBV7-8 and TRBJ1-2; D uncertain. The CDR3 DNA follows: TGTGCCAGCAGCCTAACCCCTACTCGTGGCTACACCTTC. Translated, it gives CASSLTPTRGYTF.